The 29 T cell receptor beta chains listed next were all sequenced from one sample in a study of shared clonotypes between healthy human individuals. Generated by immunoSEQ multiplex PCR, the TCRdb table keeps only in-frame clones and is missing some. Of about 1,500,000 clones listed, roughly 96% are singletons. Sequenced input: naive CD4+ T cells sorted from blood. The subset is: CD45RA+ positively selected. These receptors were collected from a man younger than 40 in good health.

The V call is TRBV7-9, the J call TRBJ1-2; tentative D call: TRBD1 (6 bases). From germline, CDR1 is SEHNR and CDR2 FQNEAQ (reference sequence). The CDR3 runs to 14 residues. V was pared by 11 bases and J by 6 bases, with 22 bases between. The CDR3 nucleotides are TGTGCCGGACTATTAACCGGGACACACGATGGCTACACCTTC. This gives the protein CAGLLTGTHDGYTF.

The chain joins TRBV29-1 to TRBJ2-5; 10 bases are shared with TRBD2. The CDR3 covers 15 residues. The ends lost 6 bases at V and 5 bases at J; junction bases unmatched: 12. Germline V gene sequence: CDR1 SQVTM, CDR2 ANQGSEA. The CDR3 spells CSVSITSGKGETQYF. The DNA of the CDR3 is TGCAGCGTCTCCATAACTAGCGGGAAGGGGGAGACCCAGTACTTC. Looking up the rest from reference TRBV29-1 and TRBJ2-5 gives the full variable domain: SAVISQKPSRDICQRGTSLTIQCQVDSQVTMMFWYRQQPGQSLTLIATANQGSEATYESGFVIDKFPISRPNLTFSTLTVSNMSPEDSSIYLCSVSITSGKGETQYFGPGTRLLVL.

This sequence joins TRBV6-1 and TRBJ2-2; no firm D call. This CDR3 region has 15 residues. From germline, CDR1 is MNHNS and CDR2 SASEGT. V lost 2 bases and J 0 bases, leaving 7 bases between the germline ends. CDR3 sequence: CASSEWSANTGELFF. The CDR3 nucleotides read TGTGCCAGCAGTGAATGGAGCGCGAACACCGGGGAGCTGTTTTTT.

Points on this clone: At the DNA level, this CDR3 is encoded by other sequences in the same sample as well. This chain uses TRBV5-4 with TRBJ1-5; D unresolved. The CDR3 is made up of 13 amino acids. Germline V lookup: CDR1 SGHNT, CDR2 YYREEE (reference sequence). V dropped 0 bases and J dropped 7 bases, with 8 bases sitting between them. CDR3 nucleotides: TGTGCCAGCAGCTTGGACTCTTCGCAGCCCCAGCATTTT. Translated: CASSLDSSQPQHF.

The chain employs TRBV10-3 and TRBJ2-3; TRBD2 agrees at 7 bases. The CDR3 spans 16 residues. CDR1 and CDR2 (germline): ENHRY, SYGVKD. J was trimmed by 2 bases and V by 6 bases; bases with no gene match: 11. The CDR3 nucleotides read TGTGCCATCAGCCCCTCGGGGGGACTTTCCACAGATACGCAGTATTTT. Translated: CAISPSGGLSTDTQYF.

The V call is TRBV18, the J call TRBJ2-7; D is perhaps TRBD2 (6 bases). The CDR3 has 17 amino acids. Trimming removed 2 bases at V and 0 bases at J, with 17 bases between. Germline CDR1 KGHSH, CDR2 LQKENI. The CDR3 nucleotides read TGTGCCAGCTCACCAAGCGGGTGGGGACTGAGCTCCTACGAGCAGTACTTC. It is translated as CASSPSGWGLSSYEQYF.

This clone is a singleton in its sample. CDR3 DNA: TGTGCCAGCAGCTTGGCTCTGGGGCCCCAGCATTTT. The encoded protein is CASSLALGPQHF. The chain carries TRBV5-6 and TRBJ1-5; D not certain. This CDR3 comprises 12 residues. Germline CDR1 and CDR2: SGHDT and YYEEEE. Trimming shortened V by 0 bases and J by 9 bases, and 7 bases separated the two germline ends.

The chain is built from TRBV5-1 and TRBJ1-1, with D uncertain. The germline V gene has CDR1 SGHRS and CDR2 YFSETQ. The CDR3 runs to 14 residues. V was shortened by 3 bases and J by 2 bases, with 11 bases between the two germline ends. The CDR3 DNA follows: TGCGCCAGCAGCTCCGGGGTTGGAAACACTGAAGCTTTCTTT. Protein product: CASSSGVGNTEAFF.

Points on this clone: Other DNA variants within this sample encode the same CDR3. This CDR3 reads CASSELGYEQYF. CDR3 nucleotides: TGTGCCAGCAGTGAATTGGGCTATGAGCAGTACTTC. The rearrangement links TRBV2 to TRBJ2-7; no definite D call. V lost 2 bases to trimming and J lost 7 bases, with 9 bases between them. CDR1 and CDR2 from the germline V gene are SNHLY and FYNNEI. The CDR3 consists of 12 residues.

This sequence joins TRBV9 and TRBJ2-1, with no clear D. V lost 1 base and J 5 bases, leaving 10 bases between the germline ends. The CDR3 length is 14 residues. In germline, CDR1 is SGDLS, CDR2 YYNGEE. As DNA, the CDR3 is TGTGCCAGCAGCGTACTTCCCCCGAACAATGAGCAGTTCTTC. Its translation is CASSVLPPNNEQFF.

The CDR3 nucleotides are TGTGCCAGCAGTTTAGGCCCGAACACTGAAGCTTTCTTT. Encoded protein: CASSLGPNTEAFF. The chain has TRBV28 and TRBJ1-1, with D unclear. The ends were cut back, 2 bases at V and 1 base at J, with 5 bases in the middle. Germline CDR1 reads MDHEN; CDR2 reads SYDVKM. CDR3 size: 13 residues.

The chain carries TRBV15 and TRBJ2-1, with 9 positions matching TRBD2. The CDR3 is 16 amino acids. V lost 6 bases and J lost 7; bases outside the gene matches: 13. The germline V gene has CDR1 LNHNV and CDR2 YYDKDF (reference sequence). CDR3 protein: CATRKGSGSLGNEQFF. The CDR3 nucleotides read TGTGCCACCAGGAAAGGTAGCGGGAGCTTGGGGAATGAGCAGTTCTTC.

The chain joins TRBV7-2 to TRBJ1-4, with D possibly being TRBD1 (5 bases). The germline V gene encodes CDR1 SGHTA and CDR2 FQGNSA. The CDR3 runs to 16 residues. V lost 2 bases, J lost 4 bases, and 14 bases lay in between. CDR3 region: CASSLTKTAYNEKLFF. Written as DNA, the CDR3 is TGTGCCAGCAGCTTAACCAAGACAGCCTATAATGAAAAACTGTTTTTT.

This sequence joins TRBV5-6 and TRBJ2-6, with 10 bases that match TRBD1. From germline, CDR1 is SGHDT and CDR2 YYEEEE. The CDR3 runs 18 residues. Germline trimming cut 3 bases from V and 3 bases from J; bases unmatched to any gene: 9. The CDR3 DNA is TGTGCCAGCAGCTCCGAAGACAGGGGGCCGTATGGGGCCAACGTCCTGACTTTC. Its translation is CASSSEDRGPYGANVLTF.

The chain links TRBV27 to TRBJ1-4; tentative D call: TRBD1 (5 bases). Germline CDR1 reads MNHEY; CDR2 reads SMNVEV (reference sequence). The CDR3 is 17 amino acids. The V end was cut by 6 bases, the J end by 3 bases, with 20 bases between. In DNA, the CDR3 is TGTGCCAGCAGCCCACCGGGGGGTAGTAAGGCTAATGAAAAACTGTTTTTT. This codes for CASSPPGGSKANEKLFF. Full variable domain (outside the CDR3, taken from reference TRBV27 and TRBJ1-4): EAQVTQNPRYLITVTGKKLTVTCSQNMNHEYMSWYRQDPGLGLRQIYYSMNVEVTDKGDVPEGYKVSRKEKRNFPLILESPSPNQTSLYFCASSPPGGSKANEKLFFGSGTQLSVL.

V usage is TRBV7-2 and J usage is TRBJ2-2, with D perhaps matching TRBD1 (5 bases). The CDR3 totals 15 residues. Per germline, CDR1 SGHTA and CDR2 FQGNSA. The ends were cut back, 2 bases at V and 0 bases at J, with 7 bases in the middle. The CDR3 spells CASSLSGPNTGELFF. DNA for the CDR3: TGTGCCAGCAGCTTATCAGGGCCGAACACCGGGGAGCTGTTTTTT.

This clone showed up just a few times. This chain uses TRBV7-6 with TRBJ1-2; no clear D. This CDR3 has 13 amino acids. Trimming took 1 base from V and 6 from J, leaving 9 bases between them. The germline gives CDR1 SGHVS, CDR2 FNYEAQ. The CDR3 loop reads CASSLGQYHGYTF. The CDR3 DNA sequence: TGTGCCAGCAGCTTAGGCCAATATCATGGCTACACCTTC.

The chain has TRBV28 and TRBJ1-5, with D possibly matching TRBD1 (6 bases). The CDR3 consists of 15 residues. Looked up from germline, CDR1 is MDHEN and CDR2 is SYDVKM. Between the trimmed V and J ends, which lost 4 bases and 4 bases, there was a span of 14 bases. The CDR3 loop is CASSSGGLLNQPQHF. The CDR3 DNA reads TGTGCCAGCAGTTCGGGGGGCCTCCTTAATCAGCCCCAGCATTTT.

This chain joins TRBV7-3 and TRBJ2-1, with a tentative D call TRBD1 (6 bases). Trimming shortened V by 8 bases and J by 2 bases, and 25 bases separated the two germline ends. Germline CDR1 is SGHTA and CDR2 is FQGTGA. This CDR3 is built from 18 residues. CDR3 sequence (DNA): TGTGCCAGCGTTGCGTATATGCCCGGGACACCGACCTACAATGAGCAGTTCTTC. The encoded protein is CASVAYMPGTPTYNEQFF. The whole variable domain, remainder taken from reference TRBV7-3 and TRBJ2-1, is GAGVSQTPSNKVTEKGKYVELRCDPISGHTALYWYRQSLGQGPEFLIYFQGTGAADDSGLPNDRFFAVRPEGSVSTLKIQRTERGDSAVYLCASVAYMPGTPTYNEQFFGPGTRLTVL.

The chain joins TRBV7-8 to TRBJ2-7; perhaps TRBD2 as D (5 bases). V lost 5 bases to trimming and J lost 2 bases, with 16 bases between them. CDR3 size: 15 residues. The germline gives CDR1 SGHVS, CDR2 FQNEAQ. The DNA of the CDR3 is TGTGCCAGCAGCCCGCGCCGGACTGCCCCCTACGAGCAGTACTTC. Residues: CASSPRRTAPYEQYF.

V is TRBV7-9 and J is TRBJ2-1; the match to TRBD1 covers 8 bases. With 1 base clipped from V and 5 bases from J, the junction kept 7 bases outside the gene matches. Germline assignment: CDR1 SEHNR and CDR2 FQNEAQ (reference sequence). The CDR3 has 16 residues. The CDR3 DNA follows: TGTGCCAGCAGCTTAGGGACAGGGATGCCCCACAATGAGCAGTTCTTC. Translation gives CASSLGTGMPHNEQFF.

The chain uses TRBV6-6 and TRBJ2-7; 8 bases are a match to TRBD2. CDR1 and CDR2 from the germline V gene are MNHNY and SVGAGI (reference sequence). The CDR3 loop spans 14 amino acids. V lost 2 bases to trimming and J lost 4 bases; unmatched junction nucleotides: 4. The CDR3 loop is CASSYSGRIYEQYF. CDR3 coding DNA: TGTGCCAGCAGTTACAGCGGGAGAATATACGAGCAGTACTTC.

The CDR3: CASSHSAYNEKLFF. The CDR3 DNA sequence: TGTGCCAGCAGTCACAGTGCTTATAATGAAAAACTGTTTTTT. The V call is TRBV25-1, the J call TRBJ1-4; D is unresolved. CDR1 is MGHDK and CDR2 is SYGVNS in the germline V gene. The CDR3 spans 14 residues. V was trimmed by 5 bases and J by 4 bases, leaving 11 bases between them.

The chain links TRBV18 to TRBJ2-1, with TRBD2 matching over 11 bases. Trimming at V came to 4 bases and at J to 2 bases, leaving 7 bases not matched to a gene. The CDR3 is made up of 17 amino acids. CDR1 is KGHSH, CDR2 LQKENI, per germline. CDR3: CASSRSGLAGTYNEQFF. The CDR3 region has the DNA TGTGCCAGCTCACGTTCCGGACTAGCGGGCACCTACAATGAGCAGTTCTTC.

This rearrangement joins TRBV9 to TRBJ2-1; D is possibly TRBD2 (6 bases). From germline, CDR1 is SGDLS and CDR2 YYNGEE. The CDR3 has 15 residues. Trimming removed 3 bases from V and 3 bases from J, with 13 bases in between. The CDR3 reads CASSGFGSLYNEQFF. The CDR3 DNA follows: TGTGCCAGCAGCGGATTCGGGAGCCTCTACAATGAGCAGTTCTTC. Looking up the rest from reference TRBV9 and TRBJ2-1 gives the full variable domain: DSGVTQTPKHLITATGQRVTLRCSPRSGDLSVYWYQQSLDQGLQFLIQYYNGEERAKGNILERFSAQQFPDLHSELNLSSLELGDSALYFCASSGFGSLYNEQFFGPGTRLTVL.

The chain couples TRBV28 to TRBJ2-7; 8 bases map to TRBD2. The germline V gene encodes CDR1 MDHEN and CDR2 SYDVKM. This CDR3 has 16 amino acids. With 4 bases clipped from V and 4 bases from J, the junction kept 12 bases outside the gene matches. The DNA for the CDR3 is TGTGCCAGCAGTTCTTATTCCGGGACTAGTTTGTACGAGCAGTACTTC. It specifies CASSSYSGTSLYEQYF.

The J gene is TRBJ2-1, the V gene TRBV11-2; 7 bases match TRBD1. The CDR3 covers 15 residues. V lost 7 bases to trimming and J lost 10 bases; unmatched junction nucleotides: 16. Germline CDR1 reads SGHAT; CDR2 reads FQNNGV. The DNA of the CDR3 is TGTGCCAGCACCCAGGGGGAAGCGGTCAGAGGCGAGCAGTTCTTC. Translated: CASTQGEAVRGEQFF. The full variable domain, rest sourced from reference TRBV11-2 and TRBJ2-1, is EAGVAQSPRYKIIEKRQSVAFWCNPISGHATLYWYQQILGQGPKLLIQFQNNGVVDDSQLPKDRFSAERLKGVDSTLKIQPAKLEDSAVYLCASTQGEAVRGEQFFGPGTRLTVL.

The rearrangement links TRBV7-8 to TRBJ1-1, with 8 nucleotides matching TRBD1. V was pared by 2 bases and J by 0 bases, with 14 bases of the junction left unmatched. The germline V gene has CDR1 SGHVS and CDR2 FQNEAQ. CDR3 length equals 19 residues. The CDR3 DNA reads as TGTGCCAGCAGCTTAAGCTTGCGGACAGGGTTGCTAATGAACACTGAAGCTTTCTTT. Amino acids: CASSLSLRTGLLMNTEAFF.

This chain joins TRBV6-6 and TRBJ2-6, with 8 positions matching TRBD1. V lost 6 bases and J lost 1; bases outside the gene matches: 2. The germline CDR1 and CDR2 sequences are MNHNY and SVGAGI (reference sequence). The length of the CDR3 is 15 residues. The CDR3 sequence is CASRGQVSGANVLTF. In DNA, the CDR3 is TGTGCCAGCAGGGGACAGGTATCTGGGGCCAACGTCCTGACTTTC.